This TCR beta chain was recorded in a study of metastatic and nonmetastatic thyroid tumors. Study-wide context: Malignant and benign thyroid patients had repertoires compared in peripheral blood and tumor or nodule tissue. General observations from the study: Malignant thyroid tumors reportedly had TCR beta diversity that was significantly higher than in benign nodules, in blood and tumor.

Patients underwent thyroid surgery, and none had received any treatment before it. The CDR3 contains 13 residues. CDR1 is SGHRS, CDR2 YFSETQ, per germline. The V end was cut by 4 bases, the J end by 5 bases, with 9 bases between. TCRdb re-analyzed the PCR reads through MiXCR. Of around 34,000 clones in the sample, 25% to 30% were seen once. This clone was found many times. Its antigen is undetermined. The sequencing sample was made of blood. The V and J genes are TRBV5-1 and TRBJ1-4, with D unresolved. The receptor was derived from a female donor with papillary thyroid cancer or a benign thyroid nodule (not recorded which). Some clones in this sample may be carry-over from other donors' samples. This chain's CDR3 is CASSPSVNEKLFF. The CDR3, as DNA: TGCGCCAGCAGCCCTTCTGTGAATGAAAAACTGTTTTTT.